This T cell receptor beta chain was recorded in a study of spatial heterogeneity in lung cancer. Study conclusions and caveats: Tumors with more nonsynonymous mutations had more expanded intratumoral alpha and beta TCRs.

Via MiXCR, TCRdb re-called the 5' RACE reads, giving one row per CDR3 protein. Of about 21,000 distinct CDR3 sequences listed, under 3.5% were seen once; the top ten hold approximately 8.3%. This CDR3 is built from 13 residues. V dropped 0 bases and J dropped 10 bases, with 9 bases sitting between them. Germline V gene sequence: CDR1 MNHEY, CDR2 SMNVEV (reference sequence). This clonotype was observed many times. Its antigen is unidentified. Specified time point: sample taken at primary tumor resection. The donors, around 71 patients with untreated early-stage non-small cell lung cancer, provided the samples.

Sequencing was performed on lung tumor tissue, taken at surgery. This sequence was found in a male donor with early-stage non-small cell lung cancer. The V gene is TRBV27, the J gene TRBJ1-4; TRBD1 might be the D (5 bases). The CDR3 nucleotides are TGTGCCAGCAGTTTATCGGGGGGTGGAAAACTGTTTTTT. It is translated as CASSLSGGGKLFF.